This T cell receptor (beta chain) came from a study of blood T cell repertoires in COVID-19. Study context: PBMCs, B-cell-depleted T cells, or T cells were the source of the cDNA or gDNA that made up the material.

CDR3 size: 17 residues. The V gene's germline CDR1 is MNHEY and CDR2 SVGEGT. After removal of 6 bases from V and 8 bases from J, the junction contained 16 bases not matched to a gene. TCRdb's copy holds only in-frame clones and misses some; the assay was immunoSEQ multiplex PCR. The sample shows roughly 260,000 clones, approximately 89% of them seen only once. The TCR comes from a middle-aged man who had recovered from COVID-19. The rearrangement joins TRBV6-2 or TRBV6-3 to TRBJ2-1, with TRBD2 matching over 10 bases. Sequencing was carried out using peripheral blood. CDR3: CASSLISSGGFPHEQFF. CDR3 DNA sequence: TGTGCCAGCAGCTTAATCTCTAGCGGGGGTTTTCCCCATGAGCAGTTCTTC.